These T cell receptor beta chains were read from a single sample in a study of T cell changes during pregnancy in multiple sclerosis. Repertoires were generated with immunoSEQ multiplex PCR, while TCRdb's copy carries only in-frame clones and drops some. The top ten hold 0.7% to 0.9% of the sample, which has approximately 97,000 clones, 90% seen once. The sequences come from peripheral blood, collected in the second trimester of pregnancy. The receptor source for this set is a female donor in good health, enrolled as a control in a pregnancy study. CDR3s include the opening cysteine and the closing phenylalanine or tryptophan. Fields, in order: CDR3 protein, CDR3 DNA, J gene, D gene, V gene, clone size, CDR3 length. D genes are given only for firm matches. The size field is filled for only some rows; it gives once, few, many or a size class.

CASSFYTGELFF,TGTGCCAGCAGCTTCTACACCGGGGAGCTGTTTTTT,TRBJ2-2,NA,TRBV7-6,NA,12
CASSPGTYEQYF,TGCGCCAGCAGCCCAGGAACCTACGAGCAGTACTTC,TRBJ2-7,NA,TRBV4-1,once,12
CASSPTYLYEQYF,TGTGCCAGCAGTCCAACTTATCTCTACGAGCAGTACTTC,TRBJ2-7,NA,TRBV28,NA,13
CASSESRSGSTDTQYF,TGCGCCAGCAGTGAGTCGAGGAGCGGGAGCACAGATACGCAGTATTTT,TRBJ2-3,NA,TRBV10-1,NA,16
CASSSLWSDRGFYEQYF,TGTGCCAGCAGCAGCTTATGGTCCGACAGGGGGTTTTACGAGCAGTACTTC,TRBJ2-7,TRBD1,TRBV5-5,NA,17
CASSLETSTDTQYF,TGTGCCAGCAGCTTAGAGACTAGCACAGATACGCAGTATTTT,TRBJ2-3,NA,TRBV7-9,once,14
CACKRTPYNEQFF,TGTGCCTGCAAACGGACACCCTACAATGAGCAGTTCTTC,TRBJ2-1,NA,TRBV6-5,NA,13
CASSSGGVVSAFF,TGTGCCAGCAGTTCGGGGGGGGTGGTGTCGGCTTTCTTT,TRBJ1-1,NA,TRBV28,NA,13
CASSVVSNYGYTF,TGTGCCAGCAGCGTAGTCTCTAACTATGGCTACACCTTC,TRBJ1-2,NA,TRBV9,NA,13
CASSPSPTNEKLFF,TGTGCCAGCAGTCCCAGTCCAACTAATGAAAAACTGTTTTTT,TRBJ1-4,NA,TRBV6-5,NA,14
CASSLGGQGNTEAFF,TGTGCCAGCAGCTTAGGGGGGCAGGGAAACACTGAAGCTTTCTTT,TRBJ1-1,NA,TRBV7-6,NA,15